The 15 T cell receptor beta chains given below trace back to one sample, sequenced in a study of CD8+CD57+ T cells in acquired aplastic anemia. The TCR beta profiling, which covered VDJ combination and CDR3 sequence, was carried out using genomic DNA as the template. TCRdb re-derived calls from the reads in MiXCR, one entry per CDR3 protein. The sample holds about 160,000 distinct CDR3 sequences; 70% to 80% are singletons and the top ten take about 50%. An expansion of CD8+CD57+ cells by flow cytometry had been shown in patients chosen for sequencing. Sequenced input: sorted CD4+, CD8+, or CD8+CD57+ T cells (not recorded which) from PBMCs. Source of these receptors: a human donor with aplastic anemia.

The J gene is TRBJ1-4, the V gene TRBV7-9; weak D call: TRBD1 (5 bases). Germline V lookup: CDR1 SEHNR, CDR2 FQNEAQ (reference sequence). V was pared by 7 bases and J by 11 bases, with 14 bases between. This CDR3 has 12 residues. This CDR3 is CASTSIRQKLFF. The CDR3 DNA reads as TGTGCCAGCACCTCCATAAGACAGAAACTGTTTTTT.

In this sample, this clonotype turned up a few times. V and J are TRBV15 and TRBJ1-1, with 7 bases that match TRBD1. The CDR3 runs 17 residues. Germline lookup yields CDR1 LNHNV and CDR2 YYDKDF (reference sequence). V gave up 0 bases and J gave up 3 bases; unmatched junction bases: 10. CDR3 loop: CATSRDPEGAEDTEAFF. The CDR3 DNA sequence: TGTGCCACCAGCAGAGATCCCGAGGGGGCGGAGGACACTGAAGCTTTCTTT.

The rearrangement uses TRBV20-1 and TRBJ2-1, with D unclear. The CDR3 totals 11 residues. From germline, CDR1 is DFQATT and CDR2 SNEGSKA (reference sequence). Trimming shortened V by 3 bases and J by 6 bases, and 6 bases separated the two germline ends. The CDR3 DNA is TGCAGTGCTAGGATACGCAATGAGCAGTTCTTC. This gives the protein CSARIRNEQFF.

The chain uses TRBV20-1 and TRBJ1-4; D not resolved. From germline, CDR1 is DFQATT and CDR2 SNEGSKA (reference sequence). Trimming took off 6 bases at V and 4 bases at J, with 15 bases between the two ends. This CDR3 has 14 amino acids. DNA of the CDR3: TGCAGTGCCCTCCGGATGGGCGGTAATGAAAAACTGTTTTTT. Protein sequence: CSALRMGGNEKLFF.

This sequence joins TRBV12-3 or TRBV12-4 and TRBJ1-5; D gene ambiguous. The CDR3 runs 18 residues. Trimming pared 3 bases from V and 1 base from J, leaving 19 bases between. The CDR3 DNA reads TGTGCCAGCAGTTTTCAGTTCGGTCGGTGGGCGAGCAATCAGCCCCAGCATTTT. Translated: CASSFQFGRWASNQPQHF.

The chain uses TRBV29-1 and TRBJ2-7; 7 bases match TRBD1. There are 13 residues in the CDR3. The J segment lost 2 bases and the V segment lost 4 bases, leaving 5 bases of the junction unmatched. Germline lookup yields CDR1 SQVTM and CDR2 ANQGSEA. The CDR3 is CSVGQGKAYEQYF. CDR3 nucleotides: TGCAGCGTTGGACAGGGAAAGGCCTACGAGCAGTACTTC.

This sequence joins TRBV7-2 and TRBJ2-6; D may match TRBD1 or TRBD2 (5 bases each). Germline-derived CDR1 and CDR2 are SGHTA and FQGNSA. This CDR3 has 14 amino acids. The V gene lost 7 bases and the J gene lost 4 bases, with 11 bases spanning the gap. In DNA form, the CDR3 reads TGTGCCAGCACATTTGGGACCGGGGCCAACGTCCTGACTTTC. This translates into CASTFGTGANVLTF.

There are many counts of this clonotype. This chain connects TRBV6-4 to TRBJ1-1; the D is unclear. V lost 3 bases and J lost 1, with 9 bases in between. The CDR3 has 14 amino acids. Germline CDR1 reads MRHNA; CDR2 reads SNTAGT. CDR3 protein: CASSESAGNTEAFF. For the CDR3, the DNA is TGTGCCAGCAGTGAGTCCGCTGGGAACACTGAAGCTTTCTTT.

The J gene is TRBJ1-5, the V gene TRBV7-9; D ambiguous. V shed 5 bases and J shed 5 bases, with 13 bases lying between them. The germline CDR1 and CDR2 sequences are SEHNR and FQNEAQ (reference sequence). This CDR3 spans 14 amino acids. For the CDR3, the DNA is TGTGCCAGCAGCCTAGGGTCCCAAGATCAGCCCCAGCATTTT. This gives the protein CASSLGSQDQPQHF.

This clonotype appeared a single time. The chain recombines TRBV2 with TRBJ1-2; D is uncertain. Germline V gene data show CDR1 as SNHLY and CDR2 as FYNNEI. V lost 1 base to trimming and J lost 5 bases, with 8 bases between them. This CDR3 region has 13 residues. CDR3 amino acids: CASSEGERYGYTF. In nucleotides, the CDR3 is TGTGCCAGCAGTGAAGGGGAGCGTTATGGCTACACCTTC.

This rearrangement joins TRBV5-1 to TRBJ1-1; TRBD1 agrees at 9 bases. Per germline, CDR1 SGHRS and CDR2 YFSETQ. This CDR3 spans 15 amino acids. The trim removed 6 bases at V and 4 bases at J, leaving 10 bases unmatched. CDR3 coding DNA: TGCGCCAGCACCCCCCTTCCGGGACAGGGCACTGAAGCTTTCTTT. Amino acids: CASTPLPGQGTEAFF.

This sequence joins TRBV2 and TRBJ2-5; D is unclear. Germline values: CDR1 SNHLY, CDR2 FYNNEI. The CDR3 totals 14 residues. V lost 4 bases and J 3 bases, leaving 12 bases between the germline ends. In nucleotides, the CDR3 is TGTGCCAGCAGTGTATCGGTGGCGGAAGAGACCCAGTACTTC. Amino acid sequence: CASSVSVAEETQYF.

The chain links TRBV5-4 to TRBJ1-2, with 7 positions matching TRBD1. This CDR3 has 13 amino acids. The ends lost 4 bases at V and 4 bases at J; junction bases unmatched: 4. Germline CDR1 and CDR2: SGHNT and YYREEE (reference sequence). CDR3 in amino acids: CASSTDRAYGYTF. The CDR3 DNA reads as TGTGCCAGCAGCACTGACAGGGCCTATGGCTACACCTTC. Based on the CDR3 plus reference TRBV5-4 and TRBJ1-2, the full variable domain is ETGVTQSPTHLIKTRGQQVTLRCSSQSGHNTVSWYQQALGQGPQFIFQYYREEENGRGNFPPRFSGLQFPNYSSELNVNALELDDSALYLCASSTDRAYGYTFGSGTRLTVV.

This chain joins TRBV7-9 and TRBJ1-6; 9 bases line up with TRBD1. This CDR3 is built from 15 residues. CDR1 SEHNR and CDR2 FQNEAQ come from the germline V gene (reference sequence). The V segment lost 5 bases and the J segment 7 bases; nucleotides outside the gene matches: 6. The CDR3 DNA reads TGTGCCAGCAGCCGGGTGGGACAGGGAAATTCACCCCTCCACTTT. Its protein product is CASSRVGQGNSPLHF.

As for this clonotype: A read error is likely, as this CDR3 ends without the conserved phenylalanine or tryptophan. This chain links TRBV9 with TRBJ2-7; TRBD2 matches 7 bases. The CDR3 loop spans 13 amino acids. The junction had 0 bases not matched to a gene; V was cut back by 3 bases and J by 0 bases. Per the germline V gene, CDR1 is SGDLS and CDR2 is YYNGEE. CDR3 coding DNA: TGTGCCAGCAGCGGGACTAGCTCCTACGAGCAGTACCTC. Residues: CASSGTSSYEQYL.